This T cell receptor (beta chain) was sequenced during a study of blood T cell repertoires in COVID-19. Looking at the study overall: The origin of the acute and convalescent COVID-19 samples was the United States, Italy and Spain.

Measured with immunoSEQ multiplex PCR; TCRdb has only the in-frame clones, and not every one. The table shows 250,000 or so clones, with about nine tenths occurring only once. Losses at the gene ends were 4 bases for V and 5 bases for J; bases not matched to a gene: 5. Germline V gene lookup returns CDR1 SGHRS and CDR2 YFSETQ. This CDR3 has 13 residues. The receptor's source is a man aged 25-45 years with COVID-19, enrolled during active disease. The chain has TRBV5-1 and TRBJ2-7; TRBD1 matches at 8 bases. Specimen: peripheral blood. CDR3 residues: CASSGQGLNEQYF. Written as DNA, the CDR3 is TGCGCCAGCAGCGGACAGGGTCTGAACGAGCAGTACTTC.